This TCR beta chain was profiled in a study of T-cell reconstitution after alpha-beta-depleted transplantation in children. Findings of the study overall: The origin of alpha-beta T cells about two months after transplant was reportedly several hundred expanded graft clones. Recipient T cells and thymic progenitors that survived gave rise to the high TCRbeta diversity observed at day 60 in some patients. Newly made T cells mostly supplied T-cell counts and diversity one year after transplant.

Unique molecular identifiers were used in preparing the TCRbeta library. TCRdb processed the PCR reads anew with MiXCR; each CDR3 protein has one entry. Of about 340,000 distinct CDR3 sequences listed, 16% are singletons. For this clonotype: Its antigen is still unknown.

The sequencing here drew on PBMCs, mostly from graft donor cells, taken 360 days after TCRalphabeta/CD19-depleted stem cell transplant. This receptor was obtained from a male patient aged 2-15 years who had a stem cell transplant for acute lymphoblastic leukemia, so the T cells may come from the graft donor.

As DNA, the CDR3 is TGCGCCAGCAGCTTGGGACAGGGGACGAATGAGCAGTTCTTC. It translates to CASSLGQGTNEQFF. The V call is TRBV5-1, the J call TRBJ2-1; 8 positions agree with TRBD1. This CDR3 region has 14 residues. V gave up 0 bases and J gave up 7 bases; unmatched junction bases: 3. CDR1 and CDR2 (germline): SGHRS, YFSETQ.